The 8 T cell receptor beta chains reported below all come from one sample, sequenced in a study of blood T cells in healthy people across ages. With a J-beta primer mix and a sample-barcoded 5' primer, a second PCR ran roughly 7 to 11 cycles. A single record per CDR3 protein comes from TCRdb applying MiXCR to the 5' RACE reads. The sample yields roughly 640,000 distinct CDR3 sequences, approximately 30% seen once. Source material: blood. These receptor sequences come from a woman aged 80 or over in good health.

The chain uses TRBV9 and TRBJ2-1; tentative D call: TRBD2 (6 bases). This CDR3 region has 15 residues. Trimming left V 0 bases short and J 9 bases short, with 16 bases between. Germline CDR1 and CDR2: SGDLS and YYNGEE. CDR3: CASSVGGEGRGEQFF. CDR3 nucleotides: TGTGCCAGCAGCGTAGGAGGCGAAGGGCGGGGTGAGCAGTTCTTC.

This clonotype was observed at least ten times. V and J are TRBV7-2 and TRBJ2-1; D remains ambiguous. Trimming left V 1 base short and J 2 bases short, with 9 bases between. CDR3 length: 15 amino acids. The germline V gene has CDR1 SGHTA and CDR2 FQGNSA. The CDR3 loop is CASSLDFNTYNEQFF. Here the CDR3 DNA reads TGTGCCAGCAGCTTAGATTTCAATACCTACAATGAGCAGTTCTTC.

This clonotype was observed many times. The gene calls are TRBV7-6 and TRBJ2-5; D not certain. Trimming left V 1 base short and J 1 base short, with 10 bases between. CDR3 length equals 15 residues. CDR1 is SGHVS, CDR2 FNYEAQ, per germline. The DNA of the CDR3 is TGTGCCAGCAGCTTAGAGCCTCGGAGCCAAGAGACCCAGTACTTC. This sequence encodes CASSLEPRSQETQYF.

Note on this clonotype: It may be a read error: a sequence one base away is much more abundant. This chain links TRBV4-3 with TRBJ2-7, with 8 bases that match TRBD2. V shed 2 bases and J 7 bases; nucleotides not matched to a gene: 13. Germline lookup yields CDR1 LGHNA and CDR2 YSLEER. CDR3 length: 16 residues. In nucleotides, the CDR3 is TGCGCCAGCAGCCAATTAGCGGGAAGACCATCTGATGAGCAGTACTTC. Protein sequence: CASSQLAGRPSDEQYF.

About this clonotype itself: A clone one base away is much larger, so this may be a read error. The gene calls are TRBV20-1 and TRBJ2-1; TRBD2 aligns across 11 bases. The CDR3 is made up of 18 amino acids. J lost 10 bases, V lost 0 bases, and 17 bases had no gene match. The germline V gene has CDR1 DFQATT and CDR2 SNEGSKA (reference sequence). Written as DNA, the CDR3 is TGCAGTGCTAGAGAGGCCCTCACTACGACTAGCGGGATATACGAGCAGTTCTTC. It encodes CSAREALTTTSGIYEQFF.

The V call is TRBV6-1, the J call TRBJ1-4; maybe TRBD1 (5 bases). V dropped 4 bases and J dropped 8 bases, with 20 bases sitting between them. Germline V gene lookup returns CDR1 MNHNS and CDR2 SASEGT. There are 16 residues in the CDR3. CDR3 residues: CASSGVLGRANEKLFF. The CDR3 DNA reads TGTGCCAGCAGTGGAGTATTGGGCAGGGCAAACGAAAAACTGTTTTTT.

The rearrangement uses TRBV5-1 and TRBJ2-7, with TRBD1 matching over 7 bases. The CDR3 has 15 amino acids. Germline CDR1 reads SGHRS; CDR2 reads YFSETQ. V lost 7 bases and J lost 1; bases outside the gene matches: 11. Here the CDR3 reads CASREGTAKSYEQYF. CDR3 DNA sequence: TGCGCCAGCCGCGAAGGGACAGCAAAATCCTACGAGCAGTACTTC.

The chain links TRBV7-9 to TRBJ1-6; D is unresolved. V shed 3 bases and J shed 6 bases, with 9 bases lying between them. CDR1 and CDR2 (germline): SEHNR, FQNEAQ (reference sequence). CDR3 length equals 14 residues. In DNA form, the CDR3 reads TGTGCCAGCAGCTTTAACACGGTTAATTCACCCCTCCACTTT. It yields the protein CASSFNTVNSPLHF.